The present T cell receptor (beta chain) was sequenced within a study of T cells in localized non-small cell lung cancer. Points from the study as a whole: Exceeding tumor, uninvolved adjacent lung had the highest T cell clonality. Elevated blood T cell density was associated with longer overall survival. In adjacent lung appeared a median around 55 of the top 100 tumor clones.

This clone was seen a single time. Its antigen is currently unknown. The method was immunoSEQ multiplex PCR; TCRdb's version includes in-frame clones alone and lacks a portion of them. The data show about 59,000 clones, approximately 90% seen once. V lost 1 base and J 1 base, leaving 8 bases between the germline ends. The germline V gene has CDR1 KGHSH and CDR2 LQKENI. This CDR3 contains 15 residues. This rearrangement joins TRBV18 to TRBJ1-3; tentatively, D is TRBD1 (6 bases). This TCR derives from a man between 35 and 75 years old with stage I lung adenocarcinoma. The sequencing used peripheral blood, collected before any cancer treatment. The chain's CDR3 is CASSPQGVSGNTIYF. CDR3 DNA: TGTGCCAGCTCACCACAGGGGGTGTCTGGAAACACCATATATTTT. The full variable domain, with the rest looked up from reference TRBV18 and TRBJ1-3, is NAGVMQNPRHLVRRRGQEARLRCSPMKGHSHVYWYRQLPEEGLKFMVYLQKENIIDESGMPKERFSAEFPKEGPSILRIQQVVRGDSAAYFCASSPQGVSGNTIYFGEGSWLTVV.